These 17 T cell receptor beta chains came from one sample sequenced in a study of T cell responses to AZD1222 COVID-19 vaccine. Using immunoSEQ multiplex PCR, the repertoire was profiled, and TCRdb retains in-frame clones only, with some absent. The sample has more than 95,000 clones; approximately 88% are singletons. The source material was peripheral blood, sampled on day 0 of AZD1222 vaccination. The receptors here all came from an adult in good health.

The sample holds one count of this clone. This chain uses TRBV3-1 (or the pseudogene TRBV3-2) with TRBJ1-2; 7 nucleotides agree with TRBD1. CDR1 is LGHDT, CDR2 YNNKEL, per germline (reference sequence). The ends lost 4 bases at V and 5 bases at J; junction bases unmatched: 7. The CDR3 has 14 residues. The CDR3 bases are TGTGCCAGCAGCCCGCGGCAGGGGGTTTATGGCTACACCTTC. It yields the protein CASSPRQGVYGYTF.

As DNA, the CDR3 is TGTGCCAGCAGCATGGACAGGGGGCACACTGAAGCTTTCTTT. Residues: CASSMDRGHTEAFF. The gene calls are TRBV7-2 and TRBJ1-1; 11 bases are shared with TRBD1. Germline V CDR1 and CDR2: SGHTA, FQGNSA. V was pared by 5 bases and J by 3 bases, with 2 bases of the junction left unmatched. The CDR3 runs to 14 residues.

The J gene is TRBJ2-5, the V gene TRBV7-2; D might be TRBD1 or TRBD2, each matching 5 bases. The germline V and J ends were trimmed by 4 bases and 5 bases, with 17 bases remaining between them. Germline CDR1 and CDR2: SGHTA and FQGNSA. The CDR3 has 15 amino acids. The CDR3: CASSSERMRGETQYF. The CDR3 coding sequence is TGTGCCAGCAGCTCCGAAAGGATGAGGGGCGAGACCCAGTACTTC.

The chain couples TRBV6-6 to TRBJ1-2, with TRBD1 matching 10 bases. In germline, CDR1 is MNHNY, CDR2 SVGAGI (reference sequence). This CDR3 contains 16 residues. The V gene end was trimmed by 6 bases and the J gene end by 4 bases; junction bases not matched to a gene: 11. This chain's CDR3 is CASRQNAGTGVYGYTF. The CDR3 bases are TGTGCCAGCAGGCAAAATGCCGGGACAGGGGTCTATGGCTACACCTTC.

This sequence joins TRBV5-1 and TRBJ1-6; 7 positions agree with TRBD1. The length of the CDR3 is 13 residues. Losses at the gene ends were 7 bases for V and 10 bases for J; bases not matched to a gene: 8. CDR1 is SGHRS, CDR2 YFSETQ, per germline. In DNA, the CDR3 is TGCGCCAGCTCGACAGGGTTGGAGTCACCCCTCCACTTT. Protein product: CASSTGLESPLHF.

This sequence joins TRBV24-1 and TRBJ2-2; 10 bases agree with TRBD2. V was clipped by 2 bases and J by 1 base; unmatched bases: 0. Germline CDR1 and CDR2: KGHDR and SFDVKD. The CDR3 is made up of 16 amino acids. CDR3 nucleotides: TGTGCCACCAGTGATTCTAGCGGGGGGAACACCGGGGAGCTGTTTTTT. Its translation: CATSDSSGGNTGELFF.

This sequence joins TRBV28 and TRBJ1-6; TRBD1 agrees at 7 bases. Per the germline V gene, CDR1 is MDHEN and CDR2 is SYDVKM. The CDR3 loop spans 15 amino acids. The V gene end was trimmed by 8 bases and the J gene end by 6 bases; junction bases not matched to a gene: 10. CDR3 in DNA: TGTGCCAGCTTTTCAACAGGGGATGGTAATTCACCCCTCCACTTT. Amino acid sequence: CASFSTGDGNSPLHF.

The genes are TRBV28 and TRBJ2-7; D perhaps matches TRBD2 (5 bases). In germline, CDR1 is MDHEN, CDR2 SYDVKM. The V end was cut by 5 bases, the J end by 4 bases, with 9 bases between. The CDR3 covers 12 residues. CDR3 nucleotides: TGTGCCAGCAGTCTCCGAGGGTACGAGCAGTACTTC. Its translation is CASSLRGYEQYF.

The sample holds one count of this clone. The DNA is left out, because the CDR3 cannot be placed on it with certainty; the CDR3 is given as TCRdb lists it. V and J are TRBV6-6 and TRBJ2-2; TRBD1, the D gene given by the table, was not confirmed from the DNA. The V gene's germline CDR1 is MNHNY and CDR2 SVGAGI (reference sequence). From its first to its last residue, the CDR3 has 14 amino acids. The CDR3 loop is CASILDRNTGELFF.

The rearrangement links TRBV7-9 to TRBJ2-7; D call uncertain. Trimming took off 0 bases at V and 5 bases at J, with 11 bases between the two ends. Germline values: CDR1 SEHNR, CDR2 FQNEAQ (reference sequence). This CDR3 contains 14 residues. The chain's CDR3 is CASSLALGNDEQYF. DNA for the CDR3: TGTGCCAGCAGCTTAGCGTTAGGGAATGACGAGCAGTACTTC.

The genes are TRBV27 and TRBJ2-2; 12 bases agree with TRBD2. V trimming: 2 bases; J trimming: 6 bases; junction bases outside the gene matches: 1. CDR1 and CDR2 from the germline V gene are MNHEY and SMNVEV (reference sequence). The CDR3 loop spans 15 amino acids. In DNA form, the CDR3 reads TGTGCCAGCAGTTTAAGACTAGCGGGAGCCGGGGAGCTGTTTTTT. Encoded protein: CASSLRLAGAGELFF.

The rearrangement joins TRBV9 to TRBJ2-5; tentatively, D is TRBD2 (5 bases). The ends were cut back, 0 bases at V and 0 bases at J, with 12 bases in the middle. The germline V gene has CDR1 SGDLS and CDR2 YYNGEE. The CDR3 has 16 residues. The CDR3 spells CASSVAEGLYQETQYF. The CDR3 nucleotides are TGTGCCAGCAGCGTAGCCGAAGGACTGTACCAAGAGACCCAGTACTTC.

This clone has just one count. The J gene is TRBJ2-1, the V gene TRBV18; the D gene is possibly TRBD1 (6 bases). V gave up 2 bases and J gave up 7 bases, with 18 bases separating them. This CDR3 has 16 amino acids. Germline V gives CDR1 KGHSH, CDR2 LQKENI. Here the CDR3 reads CASSPLIVTGQNEQFF. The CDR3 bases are TGTGCCAGCTCACCATTAATCGTGACAGGCCAAAATGAGCAGTTCTTC.

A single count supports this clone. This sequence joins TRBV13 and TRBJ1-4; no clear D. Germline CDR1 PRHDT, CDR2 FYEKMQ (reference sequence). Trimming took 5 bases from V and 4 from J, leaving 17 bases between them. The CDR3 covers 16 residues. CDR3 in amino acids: CASSRGSGLGNEKLFF. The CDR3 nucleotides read TGTGCCAGCAGCCGAGGGTCCGGGTTGGGTAATGAAAAACTGTTTTTT.

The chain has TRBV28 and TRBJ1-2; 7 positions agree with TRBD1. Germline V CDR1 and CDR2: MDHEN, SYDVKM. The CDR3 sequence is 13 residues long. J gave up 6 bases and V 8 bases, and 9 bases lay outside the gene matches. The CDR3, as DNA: TGTGCCAGCCAGGGGGGGACAAAAAATGGCTACACCTTC. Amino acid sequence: CASQGGTKNGYTF.

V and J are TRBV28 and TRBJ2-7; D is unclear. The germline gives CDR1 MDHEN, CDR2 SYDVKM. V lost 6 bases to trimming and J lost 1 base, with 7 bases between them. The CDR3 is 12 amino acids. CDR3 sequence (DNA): TGTGCCAGCAGGGGAAATTCCTACGAGCAGTACTTC. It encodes CASRGNSYEQYF.

This chain's CDR3 is CASSAGQGIGYEQYF. CDR3 bases: TGCGCCAGCAGTGCAGGACAGGGGATCGGCTACGAGCAGTACTTC. V and J are TRBV10-1 and TRBJ2-7, with TRBD1 matching over 9 bases. The CDR3 totals 15 residues. Germline trimming cut 4 bases from V and 3 bases from J; bases unmatched to any gene: 7. Germline V gives CDR1 WNHNN, CDR2 SYGVQD (reference sequence).